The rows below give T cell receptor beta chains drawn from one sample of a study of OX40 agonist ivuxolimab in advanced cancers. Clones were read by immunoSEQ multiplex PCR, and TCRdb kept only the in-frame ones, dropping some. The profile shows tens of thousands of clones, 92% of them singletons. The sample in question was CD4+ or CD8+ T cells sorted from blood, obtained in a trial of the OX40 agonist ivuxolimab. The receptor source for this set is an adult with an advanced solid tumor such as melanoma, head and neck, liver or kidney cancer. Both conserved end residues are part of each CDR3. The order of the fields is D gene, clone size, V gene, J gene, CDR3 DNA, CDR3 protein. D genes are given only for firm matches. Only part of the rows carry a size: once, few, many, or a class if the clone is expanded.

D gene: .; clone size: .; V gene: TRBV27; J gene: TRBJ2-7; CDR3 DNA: TGTGCCAGCACTCTCAGAGGCGGCCAAAGGTCCTACGAGCAGTACTTC; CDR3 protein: CASTLRGGQRSYEQYF
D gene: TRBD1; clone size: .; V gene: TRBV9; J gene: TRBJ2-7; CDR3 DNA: TGTGCCAGCAGCGGACCGGGACAGGGCTACGAGCAGTACTTC; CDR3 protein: CASSGPGQGYEQYF
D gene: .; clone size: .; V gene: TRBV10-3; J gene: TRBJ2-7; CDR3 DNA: TGTGCCATCAGTGAGTCGCTGGCAGGGTCCTACGAGCAGTACTTC; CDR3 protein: CAISESLAGSYEQYF
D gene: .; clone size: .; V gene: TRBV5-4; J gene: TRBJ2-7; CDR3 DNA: TGTGCCAGCAGCTTGTTCAGGGGCTACGAGCAGTACTTC; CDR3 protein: CASSLFRGYEQYF
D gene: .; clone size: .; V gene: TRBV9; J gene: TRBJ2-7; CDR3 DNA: TGTGCCAGCAGCGTAGCTGACAGCTACGAGCAGTACTTC; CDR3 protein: CASSVADSYEQYF
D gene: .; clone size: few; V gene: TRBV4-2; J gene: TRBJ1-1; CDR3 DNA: TGTGCCAGCAGCCAAGAAGCCTATAGCATGAACACTGAAGCTTTCTTT; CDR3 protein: CASSQEAYSMNTEAFF
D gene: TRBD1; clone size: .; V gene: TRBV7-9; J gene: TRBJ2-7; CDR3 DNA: TGTGCCAGCAGCACCCAGGGGGCCTCCTACGAGCAGTACTTC; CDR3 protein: CASSTQGASYEQYF
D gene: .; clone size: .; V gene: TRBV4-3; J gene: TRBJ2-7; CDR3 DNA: TGCGCCAGCAGCCTAAAGAGGGGAGAGCAGTACTTC; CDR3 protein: CASSLKRGEQYF
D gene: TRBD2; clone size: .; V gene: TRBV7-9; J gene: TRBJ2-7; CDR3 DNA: TGTGCCAGCAGCTACGGGACTAGCGGTTACGAGCAGTACTTC; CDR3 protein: CASSYGTSGYEQYF
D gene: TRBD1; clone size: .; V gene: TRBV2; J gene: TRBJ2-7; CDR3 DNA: TGTGCCAGCACCGACAGGGTCAGCGAGCAGTACTTC; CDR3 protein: CASTDRVSEQYF
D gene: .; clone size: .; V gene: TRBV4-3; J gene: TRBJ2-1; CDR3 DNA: TGCGCCAGCAGCCCCTTTAGGAATGATGAGCAGTTCTTC; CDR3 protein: CASSPFRNDEQFF
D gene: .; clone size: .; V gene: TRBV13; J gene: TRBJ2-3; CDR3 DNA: TGTGCCAGCAGCTTAGGTTGGGGTACGCAGTATTTT; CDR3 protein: CASSLGWGTQYF
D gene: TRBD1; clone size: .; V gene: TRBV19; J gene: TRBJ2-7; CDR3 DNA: TGTGCCAGTAGTGCACACCGGGACAGTGTCTCCGAGCAGTACTTC; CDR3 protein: CASSAHRDSVSEQYF
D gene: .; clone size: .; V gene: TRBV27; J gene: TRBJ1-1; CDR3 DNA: TGTGCCAGCAGTTTTAGGGGATGGACTGAAGCTTTCTTT; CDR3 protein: CASSFRGWTEAFF
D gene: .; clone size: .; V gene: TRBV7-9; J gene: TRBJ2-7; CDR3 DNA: TGTGCCCCGGAGGGACAGCTCTACGAGCAGTACTTC; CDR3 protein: CAPEGQLYEQYF
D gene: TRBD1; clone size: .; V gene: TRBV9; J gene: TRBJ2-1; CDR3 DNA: TGTGCCAGCAGCGCGTACGGGACAGCTTACAATGAGCAGTTCTTC; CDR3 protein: CASSAYGTAYNEQFF
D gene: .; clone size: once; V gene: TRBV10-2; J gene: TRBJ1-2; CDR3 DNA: TGCGCCAGCAGGGAAGCCCATGGCTACACCTTC; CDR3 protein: CASREAHGYTF
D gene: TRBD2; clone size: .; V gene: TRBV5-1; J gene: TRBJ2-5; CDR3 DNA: TGCGCCAGCAGCTTCCGACTAGCGGAGCTCCAAGAGACCCAGTACTTC; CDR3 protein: CASSFRLAELQETQYF
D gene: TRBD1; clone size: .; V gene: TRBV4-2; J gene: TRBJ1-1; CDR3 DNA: TGTGCCAGCAGCCAAGAGGGGGGACAGCTGAACACTGAAGCTTTCTTT; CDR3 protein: CASSQEGGQLNTEAFF
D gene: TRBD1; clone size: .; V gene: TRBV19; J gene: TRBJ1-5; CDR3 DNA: TGTGCCAGTAGTATATTGCCCCCGACAGGGTGGAATCAGCCCCAGCATTTT; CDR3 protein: CASSILPPTGWNQPQHF
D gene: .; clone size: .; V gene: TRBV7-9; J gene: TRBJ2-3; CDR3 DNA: TGTGCCAGCAGCAGTATCGCAGATACGCAGTATTTT; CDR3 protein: CASSSIADTQYF
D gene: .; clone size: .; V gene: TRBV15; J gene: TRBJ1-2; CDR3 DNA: TGTGCCACCAGCGCTCCTTCCGATGGCTACACCTTC; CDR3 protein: CATSAPSDGYTF
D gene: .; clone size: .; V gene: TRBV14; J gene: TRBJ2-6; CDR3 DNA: TGTGCCAGCAGCCAAGCGAGGGCTGGGGCCAACGTCCTGACTTTC; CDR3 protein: CASSQARAGANVLTF
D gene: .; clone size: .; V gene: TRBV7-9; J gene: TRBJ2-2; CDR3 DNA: TGTGCCAGCAGCTTAAGGTCCGGGGATGCCGGGGAGCTGTTTTTT; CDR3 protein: CASSLRSGDAGELFF
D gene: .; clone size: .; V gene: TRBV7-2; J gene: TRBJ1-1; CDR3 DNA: TGTGCCAGCAGCCCCGGCGGAGTCACTGAAGCTTTCTTT; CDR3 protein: CASSPGGVTEAFF
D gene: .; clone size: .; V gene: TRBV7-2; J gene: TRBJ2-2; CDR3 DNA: TGTGCCAGCAGCTTAGGCGCGAACACCGGGGAGCTGTTTTTT; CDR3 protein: CASSLGANTGELFF
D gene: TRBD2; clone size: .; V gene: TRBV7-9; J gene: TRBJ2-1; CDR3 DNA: TGTGCCAGCAGCCCCCGACTAGCGGACTCCTACAATGAGCAGTTCTTC; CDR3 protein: CASSPRLADSYNEQFF
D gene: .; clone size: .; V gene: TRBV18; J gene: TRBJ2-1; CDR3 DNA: TGTGCCAGCTCACCACGTGGGGGTATCGACTCCTACAATGAGCAGTTCTTC; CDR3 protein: CASSPRGGIDSYNEQFF
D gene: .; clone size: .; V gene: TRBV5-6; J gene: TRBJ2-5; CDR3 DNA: TGTGCCAGCAGCGCTCAAGAGACCCAGTACTTC; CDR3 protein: CASSAQETQYF
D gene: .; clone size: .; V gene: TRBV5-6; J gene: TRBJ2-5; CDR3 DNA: TGTGCCAGCAGCTCTGCACTAGCCGTTCGAGAGACCCAGTACTTC; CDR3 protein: CASSSALAVRETQYF
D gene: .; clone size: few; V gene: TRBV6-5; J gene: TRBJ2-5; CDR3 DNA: TGTGCCAGCAGTCCCACAGGGACCAACCAAGAGACCCAGTACTTC; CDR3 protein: CASSPTGTNQETQYF
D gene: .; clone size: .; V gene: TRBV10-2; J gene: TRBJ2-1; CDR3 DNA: TGCGCCAGCAAGAACAATGAGCAGTTCTTC; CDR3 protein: CASKNNEQFF
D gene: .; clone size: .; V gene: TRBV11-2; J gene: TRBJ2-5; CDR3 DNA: TGTGCCAGCAGCTTAGTGGGGGGAAGGACGTGGGAGACCCAGTACTTC; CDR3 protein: CASSLVGGRTWETQYF
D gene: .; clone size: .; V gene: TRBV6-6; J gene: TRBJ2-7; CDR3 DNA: TGTGCCAGCAGTTACTTTAGTGGGGGGGCTAAGGACGAGCAGTACTTC; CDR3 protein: CASSYFSGGAKDEQYF
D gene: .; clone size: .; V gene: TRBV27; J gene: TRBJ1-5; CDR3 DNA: TGTGCCAGCAGTTTATCGATGGAGGGGAATCAGCCCCAGCATTTT; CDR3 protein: CASSLSMEGNQPQHF
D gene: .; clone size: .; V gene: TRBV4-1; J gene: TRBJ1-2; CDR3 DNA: TGCGCCAGCAGCCTAGGACAGTTCCATGGCTACACCTTC; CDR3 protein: CASSLGQFHGYTF
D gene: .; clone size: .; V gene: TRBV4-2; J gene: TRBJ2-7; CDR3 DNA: TGTGCCAGCAGCCAAGGGGGCTCCTACGAGCAGTACTTC; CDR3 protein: CASSQGGSYEQYF
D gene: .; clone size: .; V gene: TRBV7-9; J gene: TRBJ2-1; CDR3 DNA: TGTGCCAGCAGCCCCCTAGCCTACAATGAGCAGTTCTTC; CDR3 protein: CASSPLAYNEQFF
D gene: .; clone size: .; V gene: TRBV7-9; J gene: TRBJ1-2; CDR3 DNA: TGTGCCAGCAGCTGGGGAACAGGAAATACTAACTATGGCTACACCTTC; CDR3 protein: CASSWGTGNTNYGYTF